One and the same sample provided the 4 T cell receptor beta chains below, sequenced in a study of T-cell reconstitution after alpha-beta-depleted transplantation in children. Preparation of the TCRbeta library involved a method that used unique molecular identifiers. TCRdb processed the PCR reads anew with MiXCR; each CDR3 protein has one entry. The data hold 700,000 to 950,000 distinct CDR3 sequences, with approximately 15% observed a single time. The specimen was PBMCs, mostly from graft donor cells, collected 360 days after TCRalphabeta/CD19-depleted stem cell transplant. These receptors all stem from a male patient younger than 18 who had a stem cell transplant for acute lymphoblastic leukemia, so the T cells may come from the graft donor.

This clonotype has more than one count but fewer than ten. This chain joins TRBV4-1 and TRBJ2-7, with D perhaps TRBD1 or TRBD2 (5 bases each). From germline, CDR1 is MGHRA and CDR2 YSYEKL. Trimming left V 3 bases short and J 2 bases short, with 8 bases between. This CDR3 spans 13 amino acids. CDR3 protein: CASSQGDPYEQYF. The DNA of the CDR3 is TGCGCCAGCAGCCAGGGGGACCCCTACGAGCAGTACTTC.

This clonotype was seen a few times. V usage is TRBV7-2 and J usage is TRBJ1-2, with 7 bases that match TRBD1. The V gene's germline CDR1 is SGHTA and CDR2 FQGNSA. V dropped 5 bases and J dropped 5; count of bases not matched to a gene: 5. The CDR3 totals 13 residues. CDR3 DNA: TGTGCCAGCAGCCCTTACAGGGGTTATGGCTACACCTTC. Its protein product is CASSPYRGYGYTF. Looking up the rest from reference TRBV7-2 and TRBJ1-2 gives the full variable domain: GAGVSQSPSNKVTEKGKDVELRCDPISGHTALYWYRQSLGQGLEFLIYFQGNSAPDKSGLPSDRFSAERTGGSVSTLTIQRTQQEDSAVYLCASSPYRGYGYTFGSGTRLTVV.

At least ten counts were recorded for this clonotype. The chain uses TRBV2 and TRBJ1-4; weak D call: TRBD1 (5 bases). The length of the CDR3 is 15 residues. V lost 2 bases, J lost 0 bases, and 7 bases lay in between. Germline-derived CDR1 and CDR2 are SNHLY and FYNNEI. The CDR3, as DNA: TGTGCCAGCAGTGAATGGGGGGCAACTAATGAAAAACTGTTTTTT. This gives the protein CASSEWGATNEKLFF.

The CDR3 protein is CASSLSLGAGELFF. The CDR3 region has the DNA TGTGCCAGCAGTTTATCTTTGGGGGCCGGGGAGCTGTTTTTT. The chain joins TRBV28 to TRBJ2-2; D is possibly TRBD1 or TRBD2 (5 bases each). V shed 1 base and J shed 6 bases, with 9 bases lying between them. The CDR3 sequence is 14 residues long. CDR1 is MDHEN and CDR2 is SYDVKM in the germline V gene.